The rows below give T cell receptor beta chains drawn from one sample of a study of blood T cells in healthy people across ages. From the 5' RACE reads, TCRdb called clonotypes with MiXCR, one entry per CDR3 protein. The sample contains 650,000 to 700,000 distinct CDR3 sequences, about 50% of which appear only once. The source material was blood. The origin of the receptors is a woman at least 80 years old in good health. CDR3s include the opening cysteine and the closing phenylalanine or tryptophan. D genes are given only for firm matches. Not every row has a clone size; where given, it reads once, few, many or a size class.

cdr3_aa cdr3_nt j_call clone_size d_call v_call
CASSLVGPLGTDTQYF TGCGCCAGCAGCTTGGTCGGGCCCCTGGGGACAGATACGCAGTATTTT TRBJ2-3 . . TRBV5-1
CSGSPGLEGTQYF TGCAGCGGGAGTCCGGGACTAGAGGGGACCCAGTACTTC TRBJ2-5 . TRBD2 TRBV29-1
CASSFGLEGEQYF TGTGCCAGCAGCTTCGGACTAGAGGGCGAGCAGTACTTC TRBJ2-7 . TRBD2 TRBV7-9
CASSLGASGGAVQYF TGTGCCAGCAGTTTAGGGGCTAGCGGGGGGGCAGTGCAGTACTTC TRBJ2-7 . TRBD2 TRBV12-3/TRBV12-4
CSARVDRGSYSNQPQHF TGCAGTGCTAGAGTGGACAGGGGATCTTATAGCAATCAGCCCCAGCATTTT TRBJ1-5 . TRBD1 TRBV20-1
CASSPPNTDTQYF TGTGCCAGCAGTCCACCTAACACAGATACGCAGTATTTT TRBJ2-3 few . TRBV12-3/TRBV12-4
CASSLGRLDEQYF TGTGCCAGCAGTTTAGGTCGTCTGGACGAGCAGTACTTC TRBJ2-7 once . TRBV12-3/TRBV12-4
CASSLAPPSGGANTQYF TGTGCCAGCAGCTTAGCGCCCCCTAGCGGGGGGGCAAATACGCAGTATTTT TRBJ2-3 few TRBD2 TRBV7-2
CASTIFNEQFF TGTGCCAGCACCATTTTTAATGAGCAGTTCTTC TRBJ2-1 . . TRBV28
CSARAGISSYNEQFF TGCAGTGCTAGAGCCGGTATTAGCTCCTACAATGAGCAGTTCTTC TRBJ2-1 . . TRBV20-1
CASSLVVSPETQYF TGTGCCAGCAGCTTAGTAGTCTCTCCTGAGACCCAGTACTTC TRBJ2-5 . . TRBV7-9
CASSDGHIYEQYF TGTGCCAGCAGTGACGGACACATCTACGAGCAGTACTTC TRBJ2-7 . . TRBV2
CASSLISTYEQYF TGTGCCAGCAGTTTGATTTCCACCTACGAGCAGTACTTC TRBJ2-7 many . TRBV28
CASSSNRGGDTDTQYF TGTGCCAGCAGCTCTAACAGGGGTGGGGACACAGATACGCAGTATTTT TRBJ2-3 many TRBD1 TRBV7-2
CASSLMGPQETQYF TGCGCCAGCAGCTTAATGGGACCCCAAGAGACCCAGTACTTC TRBJ2-5 many . TRBV5-1
CASSSNSGANVLTF TGTGCCAGCAGTTCCAACTCTGGGGCCAACGTCCTGACTTTC TRBJ2-6 many . TRBV5-1
CASSPLRRAGANVLTF TGTGCCAGCAGTCCGCTCCGGAGGGCTGGGGCCAACGTCCTGACTTTC TRBJ2-6 . . TRBV12-3/TRBV12-4
CASSPDLSTNEKLFF TGTGCCAGCAGCCCTGATCTTTCAACTAATGAAAAACTGTTTTTT TRBJ1-4 . . TRBV7-9
CASSYAQGGEKLFF TGTGCCAGCAGCTATGCACAGGGTGGAGAAAAACTGTTTTTT TRBJ1-4 many . TRBV7-9
CSARDPSGGADTQYF TGCAGTGCTAGAGATCCCAGCGGGGGGGCAGATACGCAGTATTTT TRBJ2-3 many TRBD2 TRBV20-1
CASSLWVPEKNTDTQYF TGTGCCAGCAGCTTATGGGTACCGGAAAAAAACACAGATACGCAGTATTTT TRBJ2-3 . . TRBV7-6
CANSRQGSPYEQYF TGTGCCAACAGTCGTCAGGGGAGCCCCTACGAGCAGTACTTC TRBJ2-7 . . TRBV12-3/TRBV12-4
CASSLDREYEQYF TGTGCCAGCAGTCTTGACAGGGAGTACGAGCAGTACTTC TRBJ2-7 many TRBD1 TRBV12-3/TRBV12-4
CASSLGAADNSPLHF TGTGCCAGCAGCTTAGGGGCGGCCGATAATTCACCCCTCCACTTT TRBJ1-6 . . TRBV7-2
CASRRTGSGMDEQFF TGTGCCAGCCGCCGGACAGGGTCTGGGATGGATGAGCAGTTCTTC TRBJ2-1 many TRBD1 TRBV5-8
CASSSPGQPYTQYF TGCGCCAGCAGCTCCCCGGGACAACCCTATACGCAGTATTTT TRBJ2-3 many . TRBV5-1
CASSERTATSEKLFF TGTGCCAGCAGTGAGAGGACGGCAACTAGTGAAAAACTGTTTTTT TRBJ1-4 . . TRBV9
CASSQGGGLSTGELFF TGTGCCAGCAGCCAAGGAGGGGGACTCAGCACCGGGGAGCTGTTTTTT TRBJ2-2 few . TRBV14
CSARDRGSWDNEQYF TGCAGTGCTAGAGATCGGGGCAGTTGGGACAACGAGCAGTACTTC TRBJ2-7 . . TRBV20-1
CASSFTGQGSYEQYF TGCGCCAGCAGCTTTACGGGACAGGGCTCCTACGAGCAGTACTTC TRBJ2-7 . TRBD1 TRBV5-1
CASSPIGTGDYEQYF TGTGCCAGCAGTCCAATAGGGACAGGAGACTACGAGCAGTACTTC TRBJ2-7 . TRBD1 TRBV27
CASSTQGPGEQYF TGTGCCAGCAGTACCCAAGGCCCTGGGGAGCAGTACTTC TRBJ2-7 . . TRBV6-6
CASSLKIGATDTQYF TGTGCCAGCAGCCTCAAGATCGGGGCCACAGATACGCAGTATTTT TRBJ2-3 . . TRBV6-6
CASRIDTAQLGKLFF TGTGCCAGCAGGATCGACACCGCCCAACTTGGAAAACTGTTTTTT TRBJ1-4 few . TRBV28
CATSRARGADTQYF TGTGCCACCAGCAGAGCCAGGGGGGCAGATACGCAGTATTTT TRBJ2-3 . . TRBV15
CASSHPDSLFYNEQFF TGCGCCAGCAGCCACCCGGACTCCCTCTTCTACAATGAGCAGTTCTTC TRBJ2-1 many . TRBV4-1
CAIGSRDRDQPQHF TGTGCCATTGGGTCGCGGGACCGGGATCAGCCCCAGCATTTT TRBJ1-5 many . TRBV10-3
CSVGGAARDYGYTF TGCAGCGTTGGGGGGGCAGCTCGGGACTATGGCTACACCTTC TRBJ1-2 . . TRBV29-1
CASRPGRKNNEQFF TGTGCCAGCAGACCGGGACGGAAAAACAATGAGCAGTTCTTC TRBJ2-1 many . TRBV27
CASSFVYSDYGYTF TGTGCCAGCAGTTTCGTGTATTCCGACTATGGCTACACCTTC TRBJ1-2 many . TRBV28
CASSLRGRAWGELFF TGTGCCAGCAGTTTAAGGGGCAGAGCCTGGGGGGAGCTGTTTTTT TRBJ2-2 few . TRBV28
CATSDDRASGETQYF TGTGCCACCAGTGATGACAGGGCATCGGGGGAGACCCAGTACTTC TRBJ2-5 many TRBD1 TRBV24-1
CASRGRAGSYEQYF TGTGCCAGCAGAGGACGAGCGGGTTCCTACGAGCAGTACTTC TRBJ2-7 . . TRBV28
CASTRTRTDTQYF TGTGCCAGTACCCGGACCAGGACAGATACGCAGTATTTT TRBJ2-3 . . TRBV19
CASSGGLYSGANVLTF TGTGCCAGCAGTGGCGGACTCTACTCTGGGGCCAACGTCCTGACTTTC TRBJ2-6 . . TRBV25-1
CASSPGLAGESTDTQYF TGTGCCAGCAGCCCGGGACTAGCGGGGGAGAGCACAGATACGCAGTATTTT TRBJ2-3 few TRBD2 TRBV3-1
CSARPGGIYNEQFF TGCAGTGCTAGACCGGGCGGGATTTACAATGAGCAGTTCTTC TRBJ2-1 . . TRBV20-1
CASSEAGGSESTDTQYF TGTGCCAGCAGCGAAGCAGGGGGATCCGAGAGCACAGATACGCAGTATTTT TRBJ2-3 . TRBD1 TRBV5-6
CASSKHRWASGFSYNEQLF TGCGCCAGCAGTAAACATCGGTGGGCTAGCGGATTCTCCTACAATGAGCAGTTGTTC TRBJ2-1 . TRBD2 TRBV5-1
CSARDFRGSVNEQFF TGCAGTGCTAGAGACTTCCGGGGTAGCGTAAATGAGCAGTTCTTC TRBJ2-1 . . TRBV20-1